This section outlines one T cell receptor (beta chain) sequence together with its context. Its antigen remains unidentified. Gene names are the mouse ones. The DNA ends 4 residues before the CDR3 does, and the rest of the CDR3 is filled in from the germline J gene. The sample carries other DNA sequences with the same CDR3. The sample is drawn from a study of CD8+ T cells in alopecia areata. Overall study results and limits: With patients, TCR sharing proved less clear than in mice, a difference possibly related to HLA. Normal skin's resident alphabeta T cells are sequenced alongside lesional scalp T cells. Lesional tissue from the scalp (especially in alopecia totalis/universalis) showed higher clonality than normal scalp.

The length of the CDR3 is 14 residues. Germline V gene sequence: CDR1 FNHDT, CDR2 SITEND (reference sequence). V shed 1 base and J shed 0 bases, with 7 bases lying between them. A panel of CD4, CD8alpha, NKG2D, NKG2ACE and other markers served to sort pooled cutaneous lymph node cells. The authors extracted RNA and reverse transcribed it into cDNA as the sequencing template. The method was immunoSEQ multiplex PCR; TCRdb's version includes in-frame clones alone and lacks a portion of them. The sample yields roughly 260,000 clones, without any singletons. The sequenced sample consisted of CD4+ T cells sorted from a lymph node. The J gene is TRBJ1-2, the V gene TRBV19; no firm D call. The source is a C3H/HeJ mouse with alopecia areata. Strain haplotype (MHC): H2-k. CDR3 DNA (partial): TGTGCCAGCAGTATATACAATGCAAACTCC. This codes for CASSIYNANS. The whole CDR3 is CASSIYNANSDYTF.